What follows are 31 T cell receptor beta chains derived from one specimen sequenced in a study of a mutant IDH1 vaccine in newly diagnosed glioma. The sample's time point: week 23, last vaccination. Every vaccine dose comprised 300 ug of mutant IDH1 20-mer peptide plus topical imiquimod. Their antigens remain unidentified. Repertoires were generated with immunoSEQ multiplex PCR, while TCRdb's copy carries only in-frame clones and drops some. Of under 85,000 clones listed, 85% were seen once; the top ten hold over 0.6%. Sequenced here: PBMCs, sampled from a glioma patient whose treatment included an IDH1 peptide vaccine. Receptor source: a woman between 50 and 59 years old with glioma.

V and J are TRBV20-1 and TRBJ2-7; D is unresolved. CDR3 length: 11 amino acids. CDR1 DFQATT and CDR2 SNEGSKA come from the germline V gene (reference sequence). The V gene lost 2 bases and the J gene lost 4 bases, with 6 bases spanning the gap. The DNA for the CDR3 is TGCAGTGCTAGACAACTTTACGAGCAGTACTTC. Protein product: CSARQLYEQYF.

The table lists this clone with a count of one. The chain carries TRBV6-5 and TRBJ1-2; D possibly corresponds to TRBD1 (6 bases). The ends were cut back, 3 bases at V and 7 bases at J, with 15 bases in the middle. The CDR3 is made up of 14 amino acids. Germline lookup yields CDR1 MNHEY and CDR2 SVGAGI. CDR3 nucleotides: TGTGCCAGCAGTTATAAGGACAGTCTAGGTGGCTACACCTTC. Its protein product is CASSYKDSLGGYTF.

The chain employs TRBV19 and TRBJ2-7; 9 bases agree with TRBD2. Trimming took 3 bases from V and 7 from J; bases not matched to a gene: 13. CDR1 LNHDA and CDR2 SQIVND come from the germline V gene (reference sequence). The CDR3 totals 16 residues. The CDR3 protein is CASSIRVSGRAWEQYF. In nucleotides, the CDR3 is TGTGCCAGTAGTATCCGTGTTAGCGGGAGAGCTTGGGAGCAGTACTTC.

The V and J genes are TRBV7-9 and TRBJ2-5; 9 positions match TRBD2. After removal of 7 bases from V and 2 bases from J, the junction contained 11 bases not matched to a gene. CDR1 is SEHNR, CDR2 FQNEAQ, per germline (reference sequence). The CDR3 length is 16 residues. The CDR3 sequence is CASTAPLSGRQETQYF. Here the CDR3 DNA reads TGTGCCAGCACCGCCCCCCTGAGCGGGAGGCAAGAGACCCAGTACTTC.

This chain links TRBV18 with TRBJ1-5; no firm D call. Deletions cut 6 bases from V and 1 base from J, with 10 bases between. The CDR3 sequence is 14 residues long. CDR1 and CDR2 from the germline V gene are KGHSH and LQKENI. The CDR3 sequence: CASSPRVSNQPQHF. The CDR3 DNA is TGTGCCAGCTCCCCCCGAGTCAGCAATCAGCCCCAGCATTTT. The full variable domain, its missing parts supplied by reference TRBV18 and TRBJ1-5, is NAGVMQNPRHLVRRRGQEARLRCSPMKGHSHVYWYRQLPEEGLKFMVYLQKENIIDESGMPKERFSAEFPKEGPSILRIQQVVRGDSAAYFCASSPRVSNQPQHFGDGTRLSIL.

This clone showed up just once. V usage is TRBV14 and J usage is TRBJ2-1; 14 bases map to TRBD2. The CDR3 runs 17 residues. Germline V lookup: CDR1 SGHDN, CDR2 FVKESK. The junction had 5 bases not matched to a gene; V was cut back by 4 bases and J by 3 bases. The CDR3, as DNA: TGTGCCAGCAGCCGGGGACTAGCGGGAGAGATCTACAATGAGCAGTTCTTC. Protein product: CASSRGLAGEIYNEQFF.

This chain joins TRBV5-6 and TRBJ1-3; maybe TRBD1 (5 bases). Germline loops: CDR1 SGHDT, CDR2 YYEEEE. Trimming took off 0 bases at V and 7 bases at J, with 14 bases between the two ends. The CDR3 runs 15 residues. DNA of the CDR3: TGTGCCAGCAGCTTGGTTCCCAACGAGGGGAACACCATATATTTT. It translates to CASSLVPNEGNTIYF.

The chain has TRBV5-1 and TRBJ1-4, with 7 bases matching TRBD1. The germline V gene has CDR1 SGHRS and CDR2 YFSETQ. The CDR3 consists of 16 residues. J gave up 4 bases and V 4 bases, and 10 bases lay outside the gene matches. This CDR3 is CASSPGKGAFNEKLFF. CDR3 nucleotides: TGCGCCAGCAGCCCTGGCAAGGGGGCCTTTAATGAAAAACTGTTTTTT.

The rearrangement uses TRBV27 and TRBJ2-3, with a weak D call TRBD2 (5 bases). The germline V and J ends were trimmed by 0 bases and 10 bases, with 11 bases remaining between them. Per germline, CDR1 MNHEY and CDR2 SMNVEV (reference sequence). CDR3 size: 13 residues. The CDR3 DNA follows: TGTGCCAGCAGTTTATCAGCGGTTTCAGCGCAGTATTTT. This codes for CASSLSAVSAQYF.

This chain joins TRBV28 and TRBJ2-2; 10 bases agree with TRBD1. This CDR3 comprises 16 residues. V was clipped by 6 bases and J by 4 bases; unmatched bases: 8. Germline lookup yields CDR1 MDHEN and CDR2 SYDVKM. For the CDR3, the DNA is TGTGCCAGCAGATACTTCGGGACAGGGGTCACCGGGGAGCTGTTTTTT. Residues: CASRYFGTGVTGELFF.

The gene calls are TRBV27 and TRBJ1-2, with 9 bases that match TRBD1. The CDR3 has 14 amino acids. Germline V lookup: CDR1 MNHEY, CDR2 SMNVEV (reference sequence). V was pared by 5 bases and J by 5 bases, with 6 bases of the junction left unmatched. CDR3 sequence: CASSVTGGRYGYTF. The CDR3 DNA follows: TGTGCCAGCAGTGTGACAGGGGGTCGGTATGGCTACACCTTC.

This chain connects TRBV27 to TRBJ2-7, with D tentatively TRBD1 (5 bases). The germline CDR1 and CDR2 sequences are MNHEY and SMNVEV (reference sequence). The CDR3 extends over 16 amino acids. Deletions cut 0 bases from V and 0 bases from J, with 12 bases between. Written as DNA, the CDR3 is TGTGCCAGCAGTTTATCTCAAGGGGCCAGCTCCTACGAGCAGTACTTC. It yields the protein CASSLSQGASSYEQYF.

This clone was seen just once. The chain couples TRBV28 to TRBJ2-2; 8 positions agree with TRBD1. V shed 6 bases, J shed 3 bases, and the junction held 3 bases outside the gene matches. The length of the CDR3 is 14 residues. Germline-derived CDR1 and CDR2 are MDHEN and SYDVKM. The CDR3 loop is CASRTGQDTGELFF. CDR3 coding DNA: TGTGCCAGCAGAACGGGACAGGACACCGGGGAGCTGTTTTTT.

For the CDR3, the DNA is TGTGCCAGCAGTGACTCGGGGGGCGCGGGGGCCAACGTCCTGACTTTC. Translating gives CASSDSGGAGANVLTF. This sequence joins TRBV6-4 and TRBJ2-6; D assignment may be TRBD1 or TRBD2 (6 bases each). The germline V and J ends were trimmed by 0 bases and 4 bases, with 10 bases remaining between them. Germline CDR1 is MRHNA and CDR2 is SNTAGT. The CDR3 is 16 amino acids.

The genes are TRBV6-6 and TRBJ2-7, with 7 bases matching TRBD1. Germline V gene data show CDR1 as MNHNY and CDR2 as SVGAGI (reference sequence). The ends lost 2 bases at V and 5 bases at J; junction bases unmatched: 9. This CDR3 has 15 residues. CDR3 DNA sequence: TGTGCCAGCAGTTACCCCCAGACAGGGCAGGACGAGCAGTACTTC. Translating gives CASSYPQTGQDEQYF.

The chain links TRBV7-8 to TRBJ2-1, with 8 bases matching TRBD1. The CDR3 contains 15 residues. The germline V gene has CDR1 SGHVS and CDR2 FQNEAQ. The trim removed 5 bases at V and 4 bases at J, leaving 7 bases unmatched. CDR3 residues: CASSPNRDRYNEQFF. The CDR3 nucleotides are TGTGCCAGCAGCCCTAACCGGGACAGGTACAATGAGCAGTTCTTC.

The chain combines TRBV6-5 with TRBJ1-3; D not certain. The CDR3 runs to 13 residues. V was pared by 2 bases and J by 7 bases, with 9 bases between. Germline V gives CDR1 MNHEY, CDR2 SVGAGI. CDR3 protein: CASSYSLENTIYF. The CDR3 DNA is TGTGCCAGCAGTTACAGTCTGGAGAACACCATATATTTT.

This clone was counted only a few times. The chain uses TRBV6-4 and TRBJ1-2, with 8 nucleotides matching TRBD1. Germline values: CDR1 MRHNA, CDR2 SNTAGT. CDR3 length equals 13 residues. The V and J ends lost 8 bases and 8 bases, in that order; junction bases with no gene match: 10. The CDR3 spells CASSLGQGRGYTF. Here the CDR3 DNA reads TGTGCCAGCTCCCTCGGACAGGGCCGAGGCTACACCTTC.

In its sample, this clone was seen once. The same CDR3 also results from other DNA sequences found in this sample. The V and J genes are TRBV5-1 and TRBJ2-4; the match to TRBD1 covers 8 bases. The CDR3 is 16 residues long. With V trimmed by 1 base and J by 4 bases, 7 bases remained unmatched. Germline V gene sequence: CDR1 SGHRS, CDR2 YFSETQ. CDR3 sequence: CASSLPTGVGKNIQYF. In DNA form, the CDR3 reads TGCGCCAGCAGCTTGCCGACAGGGGTGGGTAAAAACATTCAGTACTTC.

This chain connects TRBV13 to TRBJ2-7; possible D gene TRBD2, 6 bases. This CDR3 has 14 amino acids. The V end lost 5 bases, the J end lost 5 bases, and 16 bases lay between the germline ends. Per the germline V gene, CDR1 is PRHDT and CDR2 is FYEKMQ (reference sequence). CDR3 region: CASSLLATRNEQYF. As DNA, the CDR3 is TGTGCCAGCAGCCTCCTAGCGACAAGGAACGAGCAGTACTTC. Full variable domain (missing parts from reference TRBV13 and TRBJ2-7): AAGVIQSPRHLIKEKRETATLKCYPIPRHDTVYWYQQGPGQDPQFLISFYEKMQSDKGSIPDRFSAQQFSDYHSELNMSSLELGDSALYFCASSLLATRNEQYFGPGTRLTVT.

This clone was observed once. This chain links TRBV27 with TRBJ1-3, with 7 bases matching TRBD1. The V and J ends lost 6 bases and 0 bases, in that order; junction bases with no gene match: 5. In germline, CDR1 is MNHEY, CDR2 SMNVEV (reference sequence). The CDR3 contains 15 residues. The CDR3 spells CASRRRQGSGNTIYF. The CDR3 DNA reads TGTGCCAGCAGACGCAGACAGGGCTCTGGAAACACCATATATTTT.

The chain carries TRBV11-3 and TRBJ2-1; D is perhaps TRBD1 or TRBD2 (5 bases each). Germline CDR1 is SGHNT and CDR2 is YENEEA. The CDR3 consists of 13 residues. V was cut by 4 bases and J by 5 bases, with 9 bases left in between. The CDR3 bases are TGTGCCAGCAGCTCCGGGGCGAACAATGAGCAGTTCTTC. Translation gives CASSSGANNEQFF.

This chain links TRBV19 with TRBJ1-1; tentatively, D is TRBD1 (5 bases). Germline V gives CDR1 LNHDA, CDR2 SQIVND (reference sequence). The CDR3 has 14 amino acids. The V gene lost 7 bases and the J gene lost 1 base, with 13 bases spanning the gap. The CDR3 DNA follows: TGTGCCAGTAACCTCAGGGTGGGGAACACTGAAGCTTTCTTT. This gives the protein CASNLRVGNTEAFF.

The chain recombines TRBV28 with TRBJ1-1, with no clear D. Between the trimmed V and J ends, which lost 4 bases and 4 bases, there was a span of 13 bases. CDR1 and CDR2 (germline): MDHEN, SYDVKM. The CDR3 consists of 14 residues. CDR3 sequence reads: CASSSPGLGTEAFF. In DNA, the CDR3 is TGTGCCAGCAGTTCCCCCGGCCTCGGCACTGAAGCTTTCTTT.

The rearrangement links TRBV23-1 to TRBJ2-1, with 7 bases lining up with TRBD1. TRBV23-1 is labeled an ORF, and its function is uncertain. The CDR3 spans 22 residues. Losses at the gene ends were 8 bases for V and 0 bases for J; bases not matched to a gene: 28. CDR3 region: CASHQGAGGSQKFESSYNEQFF. CDR3 in DNA: TGCGCCAGCCACCAAGGGGCAGGGGGTAGCCAGAAATTCGAGAGCTCCTACAATGAGCAGTTCTTC.

This chain uses TRBV6-1 with TRBJ1-5; D is unclear. CDR3 length: 16 amino acids. Germline V CDR1 and CDR2: MNHNS, SASEGT. The V end lost 3 bases, the J end lost 0 bases, and 12 bases lay between the germline ends. This chain's CDR3 is CASSDFGKYSNQPQHF. CDR3 DNA sequence: TGTGCCAGCAGTGATTTTGGCAAATATAGCAATCAGCCCCAGCATTTT.

This clone was picked up one time. This chain's CDR3 is CASSFNRDPRHEQFF. The CDR3 region has the DNA TGTGCCAGCAGCTTCAACAGGGACCCGAGGCATGAGCAGTTCTTC. The chain is built from TRBV7-9 and TRBJ2-1, with D maybe TRBD1 (6 bases). Germline V lookup: CDR1 SEHNR, CDR2 FQNEAQ (reference sequence). The CDR3 contains 15 residues. Deletions cut 3 bases from V and 8 bases from J, with 17 bases between.

V gene TRBV10-3 combines with J gene TRBJ2-7; the D is unclear. The germline V gene has CDR1 ENHRY and CDR2 SYGVKD. This CDR3 spans 12 amino acids. V was clipped by 6 bases and J by 0 bases, with 6 bases between them. The CDR3 loop is CAIRGNSYEQYF. In nucleotides, the CDR3 is TGTGCCATCAGAGGCAACTCCTACGAGCAGTACTTC.

This clone was detected once. The chain uses TRBV5-1 and TRBJ2-5; TRBD2 is a possible D gene (6 bases). Trimming took off 5 bases at V and 1 base at J, with 12 bases between the two ends. CDR1 is SGHRS and CDR2 is YFSETQ in the germline V gene. The CDR3 consists of 14 residues. The CDR3 reads CASSSVGGQETQYF. CDR3 DNA: TGCGCCAGCAGTTCCGTGGGGGGCCAAGAGACCCAGTACTTC. Based on the CDR3 plus reference TRBV5-1 and TRBJ2-5, the full variable domain is KAGVTQTPRYLIKTRGQQVTLSCSPISGHRSVSWYQQTPGQGLQFLFEYFSETQRNKGNFPGRFSGRQFSNSRSEMNVSTLELGDSALYLCASSSVGGQETQYFGPGTRLLVL.

The J gene is TRBJ1-4, the V gene TRBV29-1, with TRBD1 as a possible D gene (5 bases). Germline V gives CDR1 SQVTM, CDR2 ANQGSEA. There are 13 residues in the CDR3. V lost 3 bases to trimming and J lost 6 bases, with 11 bases between them. The CDR3 loop is CSVESGADEKLFF. The CDR3 DNA sequence: TGCAGCGTTGAGTCTGGGGCGGATGAAAAACTGTTTTTT.

The chain joins TRBV7-2 to TRBJ2-1, with a weak D call TRBD2 (5 bases). CDR3 length equals 12 residues. V lost 1 base to trimming and J lost 15 bases, with 13 bases between them. Germline CDR1 and CDR2: SGHTA and FQGNSA. The CDR3 coding sequence is TGTGCCAGCAGCTTAGTCGGGGTAGTGCCGTTCTTC. Translation: CASSLVGVVPFF. Together with reference TRBV7-2 and TRBJ2-1, the CDR3 gives the full variable domain: GAGVSQSPSNKVTEKGKDVELRCDPISGHTALYWYRQSLGQGLEFLIYFQGNSAPDKSGLPSDRFSAERTGGSVSTLTIQRTQQEDSAVYLCASSLVGVVPFFGPGTRLTVL.